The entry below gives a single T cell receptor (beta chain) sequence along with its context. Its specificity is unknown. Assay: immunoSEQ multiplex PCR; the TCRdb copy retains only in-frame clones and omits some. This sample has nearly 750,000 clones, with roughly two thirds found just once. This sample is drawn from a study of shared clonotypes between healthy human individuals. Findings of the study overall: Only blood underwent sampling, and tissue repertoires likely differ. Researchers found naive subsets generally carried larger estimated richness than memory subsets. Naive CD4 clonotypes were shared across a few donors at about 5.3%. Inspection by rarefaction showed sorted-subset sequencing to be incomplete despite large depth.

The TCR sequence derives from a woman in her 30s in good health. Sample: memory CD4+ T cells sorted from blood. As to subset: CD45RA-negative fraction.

The CDR3 here is CASSPRQGGAETQYF. In nucleotides, the CDR3 is TGTGCCAGCAGCCCCCGACAGGGGGGGGCAGAGACCCAGTACTTC. This chain uses TRBV7-7 with TRBJ2-5; 9 bases map to TRBD1. J lost 4 bases, V lost 5 bases, and 8 bases had no gene match. This CDR3 has 15 residues. CDR1 SSHAT and CDR2 FNYEAQ come from the germline V gene (reference sequence).